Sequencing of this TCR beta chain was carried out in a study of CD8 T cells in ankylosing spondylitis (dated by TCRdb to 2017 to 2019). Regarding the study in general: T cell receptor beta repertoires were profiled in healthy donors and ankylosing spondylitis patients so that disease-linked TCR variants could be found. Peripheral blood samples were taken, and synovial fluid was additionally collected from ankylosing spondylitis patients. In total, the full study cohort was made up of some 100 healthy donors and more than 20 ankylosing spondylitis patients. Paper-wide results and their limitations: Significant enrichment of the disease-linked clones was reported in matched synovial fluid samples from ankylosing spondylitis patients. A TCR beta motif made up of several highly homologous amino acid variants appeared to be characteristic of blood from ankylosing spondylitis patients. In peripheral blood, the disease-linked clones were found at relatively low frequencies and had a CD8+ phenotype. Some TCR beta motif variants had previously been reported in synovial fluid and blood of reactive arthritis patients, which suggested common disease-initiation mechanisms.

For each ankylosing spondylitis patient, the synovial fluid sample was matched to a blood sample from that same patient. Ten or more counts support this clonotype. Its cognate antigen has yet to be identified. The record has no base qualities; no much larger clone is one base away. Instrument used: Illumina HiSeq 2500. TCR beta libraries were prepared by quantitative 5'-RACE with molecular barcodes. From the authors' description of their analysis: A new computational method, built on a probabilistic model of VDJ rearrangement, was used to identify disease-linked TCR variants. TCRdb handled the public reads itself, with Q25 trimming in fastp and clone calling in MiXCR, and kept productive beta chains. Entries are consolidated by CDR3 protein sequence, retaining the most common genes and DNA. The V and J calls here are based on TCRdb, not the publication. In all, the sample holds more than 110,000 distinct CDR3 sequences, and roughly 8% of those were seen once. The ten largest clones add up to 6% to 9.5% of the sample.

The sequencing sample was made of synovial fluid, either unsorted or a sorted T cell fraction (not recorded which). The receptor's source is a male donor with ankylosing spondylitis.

The sequenced DNA: TGTGCCAGCAGCTTAGCGCCCGGTAGCAATCAGCCCCAGCATTTT. Its translation reads: CASSLAPGSNQPQHF. This sequence uses TRBV7-2 and TRBJ1-5; no D gene is confidently identified. The germline V gene gives CDR1 as SGHTA and CDR2 as FQGNSA. Taken from cysteine to phenylalanine, the CDR3 has 15 residues. The only DNA kept is the CDR3, 45 bases in frame from the first base. V and J lose 0 bases and 0 bases, and a span of 6 bases separates them.